The 25 T cell receptor beta chains listed next were all sequenced from one sample in a study of early T cells in non-severe SARS-CoV-2 infection. From the 5' RACE reads, TCRdb called clonotypes with MiXCR, one entry per CDR3 protein. The sample lists 75,000 to 90,000 distinct CDR3 sequences; approximately 15% were seen once. The material sequenced was whole blood. These receptors were obtained from an adult who was a healthcare worker with PCR-confirmed SARS-CoV-2 infection or an uninfected control (not recorded which).

V usage is TRBV28 and J usage is TRBJ2-1; 10 positions agree with TRBD2. This CDR3 region has 16 residues. Germline CDR1 is MDHEN and CDR2 is SYDVKM. Trimming took 1 base from V and 5 from J; bases not matched to a gene: 5. The CDR3 bases are TGTGCCAGCAGTTTATCTAGCGGGAGAATTGACAATGAGCAGTTCTTC. This gives the protein CASSLSSGRIDNEQFF.

This clonotype was counted ten times or more. The chain recombines TRBV6-6 with TRBJ2-3; D may be TRBD1 (6 bases). Germline CDR1 is MNHNY and CDR2 is SVGAGI (reference sequence). The V gene lost 6 bases and the J gene lost 1 base, with 26 bases spanning the gap. CDR3 length equals 19 residues. Here the CDR3 DNA reads TGTGCCAGCAGGCAAACCGCAGATACAGGGTTCGAGGGCACAGATACGCAGTATTTT. Translated: CASRQTADTGFEGTDTQYF.

In the case of this clonotype: The junction departs from germline at one end; a sequencing error may be responsible. The genes are TRBV28 and TRBJ2-7, with a weak D call TRBD2 (6 bases). Germline lookup yields CDR1 MDHEN and CDR2 SYDVKM. The CDR3 runs 11 residues. The CDR3 is CASSTREPRDF. The CDR3 nucleotides are TGTGCCAGCAGTACCCGGGAGCCCCGGGACTTC.

This clonotype was observed a handful of times. This rearrangement joins TRBV2 to TRBJ2-7, with 9 positions matching TRBD1. J was trimmed by 3 bases and V by 6 bases; bases with no gene match: 0. CDR1 and CDR2 from the germline V gene are SNHLY and FYNNEI. This CDR3 spans 12 amino acids. CDR3 residues: CASRGQGYEQYF. The DNA for the CDR3 is TGTGCCAGCAGGGGACAGGGCTACGAGCAGTACTTC.

This clonotype was counted between two and nine times. The rearrangement links TRBV11-2 to TRBJ2-1; a possible D gene is TRBD2 (5 bases). Per the germline V gene, CDR1 is SGHAT and CDR2 is FQNNGV. The CDR3 has 12 amino acids. V lost 5 bases and J 9 bases, leaving 11 bases between the germline ends. The CDR3 nucleotides are TGTGCCAGCAGCCAAGAACGGGGTGAGCAGTTCTTC. It translates to CASSQERGEQFF.

This clonotype was observed a few times. CDR3 region: CSASVGVNQPQHF. CDR3 sequence (DNA): TGCAGTGCTAGTGTAGGCGTCAATCAGCCCCAGCATTTT. The chain joins TRBV20-1 to TRBJ1-5; D remains unclear. V was shortened by 3 bases and J by 3 bases, with 9 bases between the two germline ends. Looked up from germline, CDR1 is DFQATT and CDR2 is SNEGSKA (reference sequence). This CDR3 is 13 amino acids long.

The gene calls are TRBV4-3 and TRBJ2-7; TRBD1 matches 10 bases. CDR1 LGHNA and CDR2 YSLEER come from the germline V gene. Unmatched junction bases numbered 9, after V lost 3 bases and J lost 4 bases. The CDR3 sequence is 16 residues long. The CDR3 coding sequence is TGCGCCAGCAGCCAGAGCCTCCGGACAGGGGGGTACGAGCAGTACTTC. It encodes CASSQSLRTGGYEQYF.

The gene calls are TRBV29-1 and TRBJ1-2, with a possible D match to TRBD1 (6 bases). CDR1 and CDR2 from the germline V gene are SQVTM and ANQGSEA. V was trimmed by 4 bases and J by 4 bases, leaving 10 bases between them. This CDR3 has 12 amino acids. For the CDR3, the DNA is TGCAGCGTTGCGGGGGCTCGCTATGGCTACACCTTC. Protein product: CSVAGARYGYTF.

V usage is TRBV7-7 and J usage is TRBJ2-7; 11 bases map to TRBD2. The CDR3 runs 15 residues. The germline CDR1 and CDR2 sequences are SSHAT and FNYEAQ (reference sequence). V lost 5 bases to trimming and J lost 5 bases; unmatched junction nucleotides: 8. This CDR3 is CASSPLAGGPHEQYF. The CDR3 coding sequence is TGTGCCAGCAGCCCCTTAGCGGGAGGGCCCCACGAGCAGTACTTC.

This clonotype occurred a few times. The chain employs TRBV28 and TRBJ2-1; 8 bases fit TRBD2. Germline CDR1 and CDR2: MDHEN and SYDVKM. V lost 6 bases to trimming and J lost 0 bases; unmatched junction nucleotides: 10. The CDR3 consists of 17 residues. The CDR3 DNA is TGTGCCAGCAGCTTAAGGGGGGGACTAGACTCCTACAATGAGCAGTTCTTC. Translated: CASSLRGGLDSYNEQFF.

This clonotype was counted between two and nine times. V is TRBV9 and J is TRBJ2-3; D remains unclear. V was clipped by 3 bases and J by 4 bases, with 6 bases between them. The CDR3 sequence is 12 residues long. Per germline, CDR1 SGDLS and CDR2 YYNGEE. CDR3 sequence: CASSGIADTQYF. CDR3 DNA: TGTGCCAGCAGCGGAATCGCAGATACGCAGTATTTT. Full variable domain (remainder filled in from reference TRBV9 and TRBJ2-3): DSGVTQTPKHLITATGQRVTLRCSPRSGDLSVYWYQQSLDQGLQFLIQYYNGEERAKGNILERFSAQQFPDLHSELNLSSLELGDSALYFCASSGIADTQYFGPGTRLTVL.

This clonotype was observed at least ten times. The chain has TRBV6-6 and TRBJ2-3, with D unresolved. CDR1 and CDR2 (germline): MNHNY, SVGAGI (reference sequence). V was pared by 7 bases and J by 6 bases, with 8 bases between. CDR3 length: 11 amino acids. The CDR3 nucleotides read TGTGCCAGCACCTTAGGGGATACGCAGTATTTT. It encodes CASTLGDTQYF.

There are a few counts of this clonotype. The chain has TRBV5-1 and TRBJ2-1, with 11 bases that match TRBD2. Trimming cost V 0 bases and J 3 bases; bases outside gene matches: 2. The CDR3 has 16 residues. Looked up from germline, CDR1 is SGHRS and CDR2 is YFSETQ. This chain's CDR3 is CASSLGGLAVYNEQFF. In DNA, the CDR3 is TGCGCCAGCAGCTTGGGGGGACTAGCGGTCTACAATGAGCAGTTCTTC.

The CDR3 region has the DNA TGCAGTGCTAGAGTTGGGGACAGGGACACTGAAGCTTTCTTT. Translating it yields CSARVGDRDTEAFF. This chain connects TRBV20-1 to TRBJ1-1; 9 bases are a match to TRBD1. Losses at the gene ends were 1 base for V and 3 bases for J; bases not matched to a gene: 3. The CDR3 spans 14 residues. Germline V gene data show CDR1 as DFQATT and CDR2 as SNEGSKA (reference sequence).

The table lists this clonotype with many counts. This chain joins TRBV4-1 and TRBJ2-1, with TRBD2 matching 7 bases. CDR1 MGHRA and CDR2 YSYEKL come from the germline V gene. CDR3 size: 16 residues. The V and J ends lost 6 bases and 1 base, in that order; junction bases with no gene match: 9. CDR3: CASRDPTSRSYNEQFF. CDR3 coding DNA: TGCGCCAGCAGGGACCCGACTAGCAGGTCCTACAATGAGCAGTTCTTC.

A few counts support this clonotype. The chain combines TRBV5-6 with TRBJ2-5; 7 bases are a match to TRBD1. The germline CDR1 and CDR2 sequences are SGHDT and YYEEEE. Trimming removed 4 bases from V and 2 bases from J; junction bases left unmatched: 11. This CDR3 region has 16 residues. The CDR3 nucleotides are TGTGCCAGCAGCCTAGCCGGGACAGAGACGCAAGAGACCCAGTACTTC. It codes for CASSLAGTETQETQYF.

A few counts support this clonotype. The chain combines TRBV5-4 with TRBJ1-4; D gene ambiguous. Germline V gene lookup returns CDR1 SGHNT and CDR2 YYREEE (reference sequence). The CDR3 runs to 18 residues. V lost 1 base to trimming and J lost 0 bases, with 16 bases between them. CDR3 region: CASSLRRDGRATNEKLFF. The CDR3 DNA follows: TGTGCCAGCAGCTTGCGGCGTGACGGAAGAGCAACTAATGAAAAACTGTTTTTT.

V and J are TRBV28 and TRBJ1-1; maybe TRBD1 (5 bases). This CDR3 is 12 amino acids long. The V and J ends lost 4 bases and 6 bases respectively, with 9 bases between them. CDR1 and CDR2 from the germline V gene are MDHEN and SYDVKM. The CDR3 coding sequence is TGTGCCAGCAGTTCTTGGGGCGCTGAAGCTTTCTTT. It yields the protein CASSSWGAEAFF.

This clonotype was recorded many times. The V gene is TRBV12-3 or TRBV12-4, the J gene TRBJ2-2; a possible D gene is TRBD2 (7 bases). Trimming cost V 8 bases and J 1 base, with 14 bases left between them. This CDR3 has 15 amino acids. DNA of the CDR3: TGTGCCAGCGGACTAGGGGGGTGGAACACCGGGGAGCTGTTTTTT. Translated, it gives CASGLGGWNTGELFF.

The chain combines TRBV6-5 with TRBJ2-7; D is uncertain. The CDR3 is made up of 12 amino acids. Germline V lookup: CDR1 MNHEY, CDR2 SVGAGI. The V end lost 2 bases, the J end lost 5 bases, and 7 bases lay between the germline ends. The CDR3 loop is CASSYGTNEQYF. DNA for the CDR3: TGTGCCAGCAGTTACGGTACCAACGAGCAGTACTTC.

The rearrangement joins TRBV2 to TRBJ1-1; 7 bases match TRBD1. Germline assignment: CDR1 SNHLY and CDR2 FYNNEI. The CDR3 is 13 amino acids. The junction had 6 bases not matched to a gene; V was cut back by 10 bases and J by 1 base. The CDR3: CATRQGWNTEAFF. CDR3 DNA sequence: TGTGCCACCCGACAGGGTTGGAACACTGAAGCTTTCTTT.

The rearrangement joins TRBV6-6 to TRBJ1-2; D not resolved. V shed 5 bases and J shed 2 bases, with 6 bases lying between them. Germline values: CDR1 MNHNY, CDR2 SVGAGI (reference sequence). This CDR3 is built from 12 residues. CDR3 sequence (DNA): TGTGCCAGCAGTCGCGGCAACTATGGCTACACCTTC. Its translation is CASSRGNYGYTF.

This rearrangement joins TRBV5-1 to TRBJ1-1, with a possible D match to TRBD1 (5 bases). The CDR3 covers 15 residues. Deletions cut 4 bases from V and 7 bases from J, with 20 bases between. Per germline, CDR1 SGHRS and CDR2 YFSETQ. The CDR3 is CASSPWQGNRHEAFF. The CDR3, as DNA: TGCGCCAGCAGCCCCTGGCAGGGTAACCGCCATGAAGCTTTCTTT.

The gene calls are TRBV4-3 and TRBJ1-1; no clear D gene. This CDR3 contains 13 residues. Germline values: CDR1 LGHNA, CDR2 YSLEER. V gave up 0 bases and J gave up 5 bases, with 7 bases separating them. The CDR3 region is CASSQDEMTEAFF. In DNA, the CDR3 is TGCGCCAGCAGCCAAGATGAGATGACTGAAGCTTTCTTT.

This clonotype showed up just a few times. The chain has TRBV20-1 and TRBJ2-5; 10 nucleotides agree with TRBD2. V dropped 3 bases and J dropped 0; count of bases not matched to a gene: 4. The CDR3 is made up of 15 amino acids. CDR1 is DFQATT, CDR2 SNEGSKA, per germline (reference sequence). CDR3 sequence: CSAREAGGYQETQYF. The CDR3, as DNA: TGCAGTGCTAGGGAAGCGGGAGGGTACCAAGAGACCCAGTACTTC.